The T cell receptor (beta chain) under discussion was sequenced for a study of blood T cell repertoires in COVID-19. Study in general: Samples representing acute and convalescent COVID-19 were sourced from the United States, Italy and Spain. The cDNA or gDNA used as material had been derived from T cells, B-cell-depleted T cells, or PBMCs.

How the authors handled the data: It was from reference gene primer amplification that nucleated cell counts were estimated. The data were produced by immunoSEQ multiplex PCR, yet TCRdb's version contains in-frame clones alone and is incomplete. Clone size and the V and J calls come from that table; the DNA yielded D and trimming. The sample comprises 150,000 or so clones, 74% of which are singletons, and about 3% rests with the top ten. Germline values: CDR1 SQVTM, CDR2 ANQGSEA. This CDR3 is built from 13 residues. V lost 3 bases and J lost 8; bases outside the gene matches: 6. This sequence was found in a woman older than 75 with acute or convalescent COVID-19. Sequencing was performed on peripheral blood. J is TRBJ2-1 and V is TRBV29-1; TRBD2 matches at 8 bases. CDR3 nucleotide sequence: TGCAGCGTTGAGGGGACTAGTTCGGATGAGCAGTTCTTC. This sequence encodes CSVEGTSSDEQFF.